This TCR beta chain is from a study of blood T cells in healthy people across ages. Primed by a sample-barcoded 5' primer and a J-beta primer mix, a second PCR proceeded for about 6 to 12 cycles. Using its own MiXCR run on the 5' RACE reads, TCRdb lists one record per CDR3 protein. The table shows fewer than 1 million distinct CDR3 sequences, with under 45% occurring only once. Points on this clonotype: This sequence may be a read error, since a much larger clone differs from it by one base.

Germline V lookup: CDR1 LGHNA, CDR2 YSLEER. The CDR3 has 15 amino acids. The TCR sequence derives from a man between 60 and 75 years old in good health. Sample: blood. The chain carries TRBV4-3 and TRBJ1-5; D not certain. The CDR3 region has the DNA TGCGCCAGCAGCCAAGACCAGAATAGCGATCAGCCCCAGCATTTT. Translating gives CASSQDQNSDQPQHF.